This T cell receptor (beta chain) stems from a study of blood T cell repertoires in COVID-19. Assay: immunoSEQ multiplex PCR; the TCRdb copy retains only in-frame clones and omits some. The table records some 180,000 clones, around 76% of them present only once. The CDR3 extends over 13 amino acids. Trimming shortened V by 1 base and J by 5 bases, and 9 bases separated the two germline ends. Per the germline V gene, CDR1 is SGHDT and CDR2 is YYEEEE. The J gene is TRBJ1-1, the V gene TRBV5-6; the D gene is possibly TRBD1 (5 bases). The TCR was taken from a woman aged 50 to 60 with active or convalescent COVID-19. Sequenced: peripheral blood. This CDR3 reads CASSLMGGTEAFF. CDR3 nucleotides: TGTGCCAGCAGCTTGATGGGGGGGACTGAAGCTTTCTTT.